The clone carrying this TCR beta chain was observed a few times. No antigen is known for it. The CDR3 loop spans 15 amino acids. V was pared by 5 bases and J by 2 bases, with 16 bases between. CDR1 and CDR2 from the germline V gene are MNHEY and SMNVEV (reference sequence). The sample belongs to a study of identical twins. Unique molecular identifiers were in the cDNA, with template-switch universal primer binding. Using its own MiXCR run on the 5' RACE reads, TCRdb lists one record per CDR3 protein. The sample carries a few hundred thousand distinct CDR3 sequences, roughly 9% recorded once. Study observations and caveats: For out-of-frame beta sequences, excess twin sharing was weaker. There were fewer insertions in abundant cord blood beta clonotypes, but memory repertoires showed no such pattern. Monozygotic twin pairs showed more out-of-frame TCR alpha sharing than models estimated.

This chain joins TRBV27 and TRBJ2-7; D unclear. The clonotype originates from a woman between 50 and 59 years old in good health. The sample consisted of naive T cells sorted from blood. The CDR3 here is CASSPNRMAAYEQYF. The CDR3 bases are TGTGCCAGCAGTCCTAATAGGATGGCAGCCTACGAGCAGTACTTC.